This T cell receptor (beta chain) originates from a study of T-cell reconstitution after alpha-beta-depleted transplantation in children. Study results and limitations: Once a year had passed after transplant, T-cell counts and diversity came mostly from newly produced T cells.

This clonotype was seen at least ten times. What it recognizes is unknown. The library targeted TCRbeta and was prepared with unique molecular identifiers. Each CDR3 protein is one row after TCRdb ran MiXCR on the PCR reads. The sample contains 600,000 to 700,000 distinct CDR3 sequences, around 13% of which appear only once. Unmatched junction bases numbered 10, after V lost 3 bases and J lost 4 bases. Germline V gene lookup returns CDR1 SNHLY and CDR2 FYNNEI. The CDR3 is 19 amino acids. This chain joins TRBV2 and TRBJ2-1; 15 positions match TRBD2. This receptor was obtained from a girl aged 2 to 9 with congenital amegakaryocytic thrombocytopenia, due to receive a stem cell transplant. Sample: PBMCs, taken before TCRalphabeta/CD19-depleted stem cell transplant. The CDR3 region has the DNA TGTGCCAGCAGTGATCCGAGGACTAGCGGGAGGGCCGGGTACAATGAGCAGTTCTTC. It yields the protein CASSDPRTSGRAGYNEQFF. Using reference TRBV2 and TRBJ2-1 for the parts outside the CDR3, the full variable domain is EPEVTQTPSHQVTQMGQEVILRCVPISNHLYFYWYRQILGQKVEFLVSFYNNEISEKSEIFDDQFSVERPDGSNFTLKIRSTKLEDSAMYFCASSDPRTSGRAGYNEQFFGPGTRLTVL.